This T cell receptor (beta chain) is from a study of T cell changes during pregnancy in multiple sclerosis. This CDR3 comprises 15 residues. The germline CDR1 and CDR2 sequences are SGHAT and FQNNGV. Trimming shortened V by 2 bases and J by 5 bases, and 15 bases separated the two germline ends. TCRdb's copy holds only in-frame clones and misses some; the assay was immunoSEQ multiplex PCR. The data contain 98,000 or so clones, under 95% of them singletons. The material was peripheral blood, obtained after pregnancy. This receptor was taken from a female donor with multiple sclerosis, enrolled in a pregnancy study. This chain joins TRBV11-2 and TRBJ1-1; D unclear. For the CDR3, the DNA is TGTGCCAGCAGCTTATATCGGGGTAGGGTGACTGAAGCTTTCTTT. This codes for CASSLYRGRVTEAFF.